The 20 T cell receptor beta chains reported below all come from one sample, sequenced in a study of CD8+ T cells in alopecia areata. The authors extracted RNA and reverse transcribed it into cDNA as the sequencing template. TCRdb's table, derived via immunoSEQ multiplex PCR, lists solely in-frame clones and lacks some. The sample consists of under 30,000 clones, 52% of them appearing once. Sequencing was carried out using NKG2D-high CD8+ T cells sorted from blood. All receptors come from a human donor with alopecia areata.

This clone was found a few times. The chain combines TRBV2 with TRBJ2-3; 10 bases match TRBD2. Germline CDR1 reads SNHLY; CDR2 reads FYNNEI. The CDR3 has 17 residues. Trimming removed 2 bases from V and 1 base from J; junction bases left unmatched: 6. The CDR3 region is CASSERLAGTRTDTQYF. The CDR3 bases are TGTGCCAGCAGTGAAAGACTAGCGGGCACCCGCACAGATACGCAGTATTTT.

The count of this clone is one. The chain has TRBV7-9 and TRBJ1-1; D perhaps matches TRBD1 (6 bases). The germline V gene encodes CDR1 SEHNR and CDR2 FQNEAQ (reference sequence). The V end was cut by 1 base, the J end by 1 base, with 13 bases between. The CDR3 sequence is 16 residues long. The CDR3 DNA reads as TGTGCCAGCAGCTTAGTGAGGACAGTAAGGAACACTGAAGCTTTCTTT. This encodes CASSLVRTVRNTEAFF. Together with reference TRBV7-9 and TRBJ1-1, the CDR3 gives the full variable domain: DTGVSQNPRHKITKRGQNVTFRCDPISEHNRLYWYRQTLGQGPEFLTYFQNEAQLEKSRLLSDRFSAERPKGSFSTLEIQRTEQGDSAMYLCASSLVRTVRNTEAFFGQGTRLTVV.

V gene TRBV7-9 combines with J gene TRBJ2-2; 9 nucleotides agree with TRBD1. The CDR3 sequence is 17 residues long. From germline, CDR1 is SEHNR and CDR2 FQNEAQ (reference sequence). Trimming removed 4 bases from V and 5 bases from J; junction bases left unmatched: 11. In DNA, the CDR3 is TGTGCCAGCAGCTCAATGACAGGGGGGCGAAGGACCGGGGAGCTGTTTTTT. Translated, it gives CASSSMTGGRRTGELFF.

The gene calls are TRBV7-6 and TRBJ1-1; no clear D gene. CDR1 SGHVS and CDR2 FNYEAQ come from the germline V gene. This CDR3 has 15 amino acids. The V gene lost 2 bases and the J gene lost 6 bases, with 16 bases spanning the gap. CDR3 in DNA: TGTGCCAGCAGCTTAATCGGGTTGATCATCTCTGAAGCTTTCTTT. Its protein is CASSLIGLIISEAFF.

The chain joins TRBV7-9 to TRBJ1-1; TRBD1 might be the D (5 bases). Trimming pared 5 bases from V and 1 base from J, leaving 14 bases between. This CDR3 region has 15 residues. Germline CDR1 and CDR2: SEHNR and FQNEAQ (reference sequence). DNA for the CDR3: TGTGCCAGCAGCAGACTCGACAGAGGGAACACTGAAGCTTTCTTT. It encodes CASSRLDRGNTEAFF.

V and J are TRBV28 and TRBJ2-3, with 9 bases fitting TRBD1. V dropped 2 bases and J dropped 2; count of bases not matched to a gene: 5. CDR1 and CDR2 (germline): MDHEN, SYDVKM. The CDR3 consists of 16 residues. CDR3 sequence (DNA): TGTGCCAGCAGTTTACCGGGACAGGGCCCCACAGATACGCAGTATTTT. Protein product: CASSLPGQGPTDTQYF.

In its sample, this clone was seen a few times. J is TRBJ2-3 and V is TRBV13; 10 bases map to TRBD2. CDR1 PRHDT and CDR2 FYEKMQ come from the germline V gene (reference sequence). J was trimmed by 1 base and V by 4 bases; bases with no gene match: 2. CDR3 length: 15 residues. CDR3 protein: CASSYGTSGTDTQYF. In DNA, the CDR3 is TGTGCCAGCAGCTACGGGACTAGCGGCACAGATACGCAGTATTTT.

The CDR3 bases are TGTGCCAGTAGTATATACGAGAGGGCCAGGGATACGCAGTATTTT. Translation: CASSIYERARDTQYF. V is TRBV19 and J is TRBJ2-3; a possible D gene is TRBD2 (5 bases). This CDR3 is 15 amino acids long. The germline V gene has CDR1 LNHDA and CDR2 SQIVND (reference sequence). Trimming removed 2 bases at V and 6 bases at J, with 15 bases between.

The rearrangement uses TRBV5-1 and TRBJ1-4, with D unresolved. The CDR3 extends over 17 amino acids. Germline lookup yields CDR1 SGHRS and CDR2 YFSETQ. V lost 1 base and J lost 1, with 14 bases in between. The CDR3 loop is CASSLSPAPLTNEKLFF. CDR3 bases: TGCGCCAGCAGCTTGTCTCCAGCCCCATTAACTAATGAAAAACTGTTTTTT.

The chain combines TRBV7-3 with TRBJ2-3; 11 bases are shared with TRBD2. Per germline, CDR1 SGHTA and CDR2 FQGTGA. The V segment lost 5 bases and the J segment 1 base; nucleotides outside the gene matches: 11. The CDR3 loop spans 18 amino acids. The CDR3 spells CASSPTGLAERGTDTQYF. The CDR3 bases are TGTGCCAGCAGCCCAACGGGACTAGCGGAAAGAGGCACAGATACGCAGTATTTT.

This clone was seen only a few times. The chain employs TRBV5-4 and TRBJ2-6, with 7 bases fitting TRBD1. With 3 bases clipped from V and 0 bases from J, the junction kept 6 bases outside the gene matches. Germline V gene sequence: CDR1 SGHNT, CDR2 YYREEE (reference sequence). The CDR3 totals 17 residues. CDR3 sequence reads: CASSSRDSPSGANVLTF. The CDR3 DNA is TGTGCCAGCAGCTCCCGGGACAGTCCCTCTGGGGCCAACGTCCTGACTTTC.

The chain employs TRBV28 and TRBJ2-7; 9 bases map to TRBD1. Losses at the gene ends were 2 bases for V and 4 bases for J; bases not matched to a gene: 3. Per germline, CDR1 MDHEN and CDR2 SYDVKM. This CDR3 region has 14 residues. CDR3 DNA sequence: TGTGCCAGCAGTTTAAGGGACAGGGTATACGAGCAGTACTTC. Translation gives CASSLRDRVYEQYF.

CDR3 region: CASSLIGADTQYF. CDR3 DNA: TGTGCCAGCAGTTTAATCGGGGCAGATACGCAGTATTTT. The chain couples TRBV27 to TRBJ2-3; TRBD2 might be the D (5 bases). The V end was cut by 2 bases, the J end by 4 bases, with 7 bases between. Germline V CDR1 and CDR2: MNHEY, SMNVEV (reference sequence). The CDR3 is 13 residues long.

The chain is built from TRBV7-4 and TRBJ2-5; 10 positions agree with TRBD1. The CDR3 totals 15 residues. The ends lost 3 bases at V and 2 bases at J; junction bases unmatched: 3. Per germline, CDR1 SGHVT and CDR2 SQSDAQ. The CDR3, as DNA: TGTGCCAGCAGCTTCAGACAGGGGGCGCAAGAGACCCAGTACTTC. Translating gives CASSFRQGAQETQYF.

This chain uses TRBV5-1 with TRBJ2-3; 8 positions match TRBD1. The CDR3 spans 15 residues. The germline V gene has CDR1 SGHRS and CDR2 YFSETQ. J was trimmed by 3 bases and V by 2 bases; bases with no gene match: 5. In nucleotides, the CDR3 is TGCGCCAGCAGCTTTATAAGACAGGGGACAGATACGCAGTATTTT. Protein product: CASSFIRQGTDTQYF.

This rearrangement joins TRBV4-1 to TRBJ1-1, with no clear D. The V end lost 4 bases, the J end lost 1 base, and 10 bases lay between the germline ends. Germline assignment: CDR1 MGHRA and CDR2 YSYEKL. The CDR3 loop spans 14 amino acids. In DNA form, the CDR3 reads TGCGCCAGCAGCCTCGTGGGTGGGAACACTGAAGCTTTCTTT. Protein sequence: CASSLVGGNTEAFF.

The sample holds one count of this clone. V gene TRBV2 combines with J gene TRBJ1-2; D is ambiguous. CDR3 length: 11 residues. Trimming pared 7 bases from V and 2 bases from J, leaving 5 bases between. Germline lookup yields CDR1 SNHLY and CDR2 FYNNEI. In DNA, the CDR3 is TGTGCCAGCAAAGACAACTATGGCTACACCTTC. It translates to CASKDNYGYTF.

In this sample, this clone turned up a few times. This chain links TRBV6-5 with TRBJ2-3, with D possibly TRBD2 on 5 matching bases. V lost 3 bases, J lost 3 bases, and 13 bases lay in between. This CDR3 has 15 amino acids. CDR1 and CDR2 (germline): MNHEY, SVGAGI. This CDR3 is CASSYHLGVTDTQYF. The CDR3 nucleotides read TGTGCCAGCAGTTATCATCTCGGGGTTACAGATACGCAGTATTTT.

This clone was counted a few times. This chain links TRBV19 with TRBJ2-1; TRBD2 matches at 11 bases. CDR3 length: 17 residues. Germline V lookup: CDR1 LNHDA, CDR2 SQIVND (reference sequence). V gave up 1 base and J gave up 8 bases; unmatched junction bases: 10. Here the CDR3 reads CASSIGTSGSGRHEQFF. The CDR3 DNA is TGTGCCAGTAGTATAGGCACTAGCGGGAGCGGTCGGCATGAGCAGTTCTTC.

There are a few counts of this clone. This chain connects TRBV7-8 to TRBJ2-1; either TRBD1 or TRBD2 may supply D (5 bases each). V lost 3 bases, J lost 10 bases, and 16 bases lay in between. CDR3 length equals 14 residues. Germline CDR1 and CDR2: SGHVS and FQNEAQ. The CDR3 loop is CASSFGGPGGEQFF. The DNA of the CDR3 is TGTGCCAGCAGCTTTGGGGGTCCAGGTGGAGAGCAGTTCTTC.